This T cell receptor (beta chain) was sequenced in a study of beta chain features in type 1 diabetes (dated by TCRdb to 2017 to 2018). Broadly, across the study: Patients and healthy donors did not differ in mean age, gender distribution, total cell number or subset yield. A total of roughly 100 million sorted cells were examined across all samples, and the number of cells per subset was strongly correlated with RNA yield. In the study, recently diagnosed type 1 diabetes patients and matched healthy donors were compared on the TCRB repertoires of their sorted circulating CD4+ T cell subsets. Whereas all 30 or so donors provided naive and central memory subsets, regulatory and stem cell-like memory subsets were isolated from just 8 patients and roughly eight healthy donors.

Overall results and qualifications from the work: Naive, central memory and regulatory TCRB repertoires appeared to be more similar among patients than among healthy donors. At VDJ recombination sites, type 1 diabetes patients had fewer insertions and more deleted nucleotides, which implies abnormalities in thymic rearrangement. In all four CD4+ subsets, TCRB CDR3 length was moderately but significantly shorter in type 1 diabetes patients. Sequencing cDNA rather than genomic DNA could over-represent highly expressing activated cells, although activation and CD3 levels did not differ between groups. Shorter templates might have been favored by PCR, but patient and control samples were amplified and corrected together, so both groups would have been affected equally by any skew. Because the HLA sub-analyses included only small numbers of individuals, any influence of HLA type on TCRB rearrangement was left unresolved.

This clone was found a few times. No antigen is known for it. Base quality data are lacking; no much larger clone is found one base away. After removal of 4 bases from V and 1 base from J, the junction retains 5 bases not matched to a gene. From a lookup of the germline V gene (reference sequence), CDR1 and CDR2 are GTSNPN and SVGIG. The CDR3 measures 14 amino acids from cysteine to phenylalanine. Only CDR3 DNA is held: 42 bases, read in frame from base 1. The entire isolated RNA was reverse transcribed using the High Capacity cDNA Reverse Transcription Kit, and thus expressed TCRB transcripts were sequenced. Naive, central memory and regulatory T cell samples underwent deep immunoSEQ sequencing, averaging around 3.9 million total reads per sample. Sorted cells were lysed in RLT buffer, and RNA was extracted using DNase-treated RNeasy Micro or Mini kits according to cell number. Each cell subset was processed on its own to prevent cross-contamination, while patient and healthy donor samples were processed together. The immunoSEQ multiplex PCR was used to amplify TCRB sequences from cDNA, generating 87-bp fragments that spanned the CDR3 region. Amplicons were sequenced on the Illumina HiSeq platform. The original pipeline was this. PCR bias was corrected computationally using synthetic template baselines, and reads within Hamming distance 2 were collapsed, with unmergeable singletons discarded. Reads were aligned to IMGT to assign V, D and J genes, CDR3 length, and insertions or deletions at six rearrangement sites. Within each subset, clonotype counts were normalized to sorted cell number, and only after that were true diversity and Gini coefficients computed with the tcR R package. The overlap coefficient, calculated on TCRB nucleotide sequences, was used to measure repertoire sharing. Out-of-frame TCRB sequences from naive cells were analyzed to stand in for the pre-selection repertoire. TCRdb limited this immuneACCESS table to in-frame rearrangements with V and J called. A share of clones is missing; checked studies link under half to unresolved V genes, and the rest is unexplained. V, J and clone size derive from that table, while D and trimming were established from the DNA sequence. The sample has around 600,000 clones on record, 9.5% to 15% of them singletons. The ten largest clones capture more than 0.095% of the sample.

Each donor gave one peripheral blood draw, averaging approximately 110 mL, which was collected into heparinised tubes. A BD FACSAria II was used to sort naive, central memory, regulatory and stem cell-like memory CD4+ T cells with a panel that included CD45RO, CCR7, CD25, CD127, CD95 and CD27. All sorted populations exceeded 95% purity. Right away, PBMCs were isolated by Lymphoprep density gradient centrifugation and were stained directly, with no culture step. Samples were stained and sorted in pairs, with one healthy donor and one patient per experiment, so that batch effects were minimized. The sample taken for sequencing was naive CD4+ T cells from blood. This specimen's cell subset or site label, interpreted: true naive CD4+ T cells. The sequence derives from a man aged 25 to 40 with type 1 diabetes. The rearrangement combines TRBV30 with TRBJ2-5; TRBD1 matches 8 bases in the middle. The nucleotide sequence is given as TGTGCCTGGACCGGACAGGGTCTCCAAGAGACCCAGTACTTC. It is translated as CAWTGQGLQETQYF.